Below, 10 T cell receptor beta chains from the same sample are listed, as sequenced in a study of blood T cell repertoires in COVID-19. TCRdb's table, derived via immunoSEQ multiplex PCR, lists solely in-frame clones and lacks some. Of 30,000 to 40,000 clones in the sample, roughly 80% were seen once. Sequencing was carried out using peripheral blood. The receptors come from a man in his forties or fifties with active COVID-19.

The rearrangement joins TRBV27 to TRBJ1-3; no firm D call. CDR1 is MNHEY, CDR2 SMNVEV, per germline (reference sequence). V lost 3 bases and J 2 bases, leaving 8 bases between the germline ends. The CDR3 extends over 14 amino acids. CDR3 in amino acids: CASSFGRAGNTIYF. Written as DNA, the CDR3 is TGTGCCAGCAGTTTCGGTCGGGCTGGAAACACCATATATTTT.

V usage is TRBV10-1 and J usage is TRBJ2-2, with 10 bases identical to TRBD1. CDR3 length: 19 amino acids. V shed 6 bases and J 5 bases; nucleotides not matched to a gene: 18. Germline V gene data show CDR1 as WNHNN and CDR2 as SYGVQD (reference sequence). This CDR3 is CASSEGGTGALPRTGELFF. The CDR3 nucleotides are TGCGCCAGCAGCGAGGGGGGGACAGGGGCCCTTCCTAGGACCGGGGAGCTGTTTTTT.

CDR3 sequence (DNA): TGTGCCAGCAGCCAAGGTCGGGGCACTGAAGCTTTCTTT. This sequence encodes CASSQGRGTEAFF. The V and J genes are TRBV3-1 (or the pseudogene TRBV3-2) and TRBJ1-1; D not resolved. Between the trimmed V and J ends, which lost 1 base and 4 bases, there was a span of 7 bases. Looked up from germline, CDR1 is LGHDT and CDR2 is YNNKEL (reference sequence). The CDR3 has 13 amino acids.

The chain carries TRBV12-3 or TRBV12-4 and TRBJ2-7; possible D gene TRBD2, 5 bases. The CDR3 covers 13 residues. The V and J ends lost 7 bases and 1 base respectively, with 11 bases between them. The chain's CDR3 is CASTPRDSYEQYF. In DNA, the CDR3 is TGTGCCAGCACCCCGAGGGATTCCTACGAGCAGTACTTC.

This rearrangement joins TRBV7-7 to TRBJ2-1; 13 nucleotides agree with TRBD2. The CDR3 runs to 17 residues. V was clipped by 4 bases and J by 9 bases; unmatched bases: 12. The V gene's germline CDR1 is SSHAT and CDR2 FNYEAQ (reference sequence). The CDR3 DNA follows: TGTGCCAGCAGCTCGGGACTAGCGGGGATTAATAAGAGTGAGCAGTTCTTC. Its protein is CASSSGLAGINKSEQFF.

This clone was recorded once. V usage is TRBV7-6 and J usage is TRBJ2-3; D remains ambiguous. The CDR3 has 13 residues. CDR1 is SGHVS and CDR2 is FNYEAQ in the germline V gene. V was clipped by 2 bases and J by 3 bases, with 6 bases between them. CDR3 residues: CASSLLQTDTQYF. The CDR3 DNA is TGTGCCAGCAGCTTACTCCAGACAGATACGCAGTATTTT.

In its sample, this clone was seen a few times. The J gene is TRBJ1-1, the V gene TRBV27; no clear D. Per germline, CDR1 MNHEY and CDR2 SMNVEV (reference sequence). Trimming stripped 2 bases from V and 3 bases from J, with 7 bases between. This CDR3 is 13 amino acids long. Here the CDR3 reads CASSLGVDTEAFF. In DNA form, the CDR3 reads TGTGCCAGCAGTTTAGGAGTCGACACTGAAGCTTTCTTT.

V is TRBV5-4 and J is TRBJ2-5; no clear D gene. This CDR3 is built from 11 residues. Between the trimmed V and J ends, which lost 2 bases and 5 bases, there was a span of 4 bases. Germline assignment: CDR1 SGHNT and CDR2 YYREEE (reference sequence). CDR3: CASSFRETQYF. For the CDR3, the DNA is TGTGCCAGCAGCTTCAGGGAGACCCAGTACTTC.

V and J are TRBV5-6 and TRBJ2-7, with D possibly TRBD1 on 6 matching bases. CDR1 is SGHDT and CDR2 is YYEEEE in the germline V gene. This CDR3 region has 15 residues. The V end was cut by 2 bases, the J end by 2 bases, with 14 bases between. The CDR3 loop is CASSLPDRTTYEQYF. CDR3 coding DNA: TGTGCCAGCAGCTTACCCGACAGGACGACCTACGAGCAGTACTTC.

The rearrangement joins TRBV11-2 to TRBJ2-2, with TRBD1 matching over 7 bases. This CDR3 contains 17 residues. With 3 bases clipped from V and 6 bases from J, the junction kept 13 bases outside the gene matches. Germline values: CDR1 SGHAT, CDR2 FQNNGV. CDR3 coding DNA: TGTGCCAGCAGCTTCGGGACCCGAGACAGGGCCGCCGGGGAGCTGTTTTTT. This codes for CASSFGTRDRAAGELFF.